The 21 T cell receptor beta chains presented below share a single source sample, sequenced in a study of PD-1 blockade in classical Hodgkin lymphoma (TCRdb year 2020). According to the study, the label for this sample's time point signals: newly diagnosed, previously untreated cHL patient sample. A Miltenyi CD4+ T cell isolation kit was used for magnetic negative selection to purify CD4+ T cells from thawed PBMCs. The library came from the immunoSEQ multiplex PCR assay. Not all clones reach the TCRdb copy of this immuneACCESS table, which keeps in-frame sequences only. Checked studies attribute under half of the gap to unresolved V genes and leave the rest unexplained. The sample has under 20,000 clones on record, approximately 82% of them singletons. The ten largest make up less than 1.5% of the sample. The sample taken for sequencing was CD4+ T cells from blood. These TCRs come from a human donor with classical Hodgkin lymphoma.

This chain connects TRBV18 to TRBJ2-7; no clear D. CDR3 length: 14 residues. The V end was cut by 2 bases, the J end by 2 bases, with 10 bases between. CDR1 and CDR2 from the germline V gene are KGHSH and LQKENI. The CDR3 DNA follows: TGTGCCAGCTCACCATATCAGACAACCTACGAGCAGTACTTC. Protein sequence: CASSPYQTTYEQYF.

This sequence joins TRBV4-2 and TRBJ1-1, with 7 nucleotides matching TRBD1. The germline gives CDR1 LGHNA, CDR2 YNFKEQ. This CDR3 is 16 amino acids long. After removal of 0 bases from V and 1 base from J, the junction contained 5 bases not matched to a gene. CDR3 bases: TGTGCCAGCAGCCAAGATCCCCGGACAGGGAACACTGAAGCTTTCTTT. Its protein is CASSQDPRTGNTEAFF.

This chain connects TRBV25-1 to TRBJ2-7; D not resolved. The CDR3 length is 12 residues. V dropped 5 bases and J dropped 3 bases, with 8 bases sitting between them. CDR1 and CDR2 from the germline V gene are MGHDK and SYGVNS. The CDR3 bases are TGTGCCAGCAGTCGGACGATCTACGAGCAGTACTTC. This codes for CASSRTIYEQYF.

This chain joins TRBV19 and TRBJ2-1, with D uncertain. This CDR3 has 13 amino acids. The V gene lost 1 base and the J gene lost 6 bases, with 7 bases spanning the gap. Germline CDR1 LNHDA, CDR2 SQIVND (reference sequence). CDR3 nucleotide sequence: TGTGCCAGTAGTATAGGTCGCCCCAATGAGCAGTTCTTC. As protein: CASSIGRPNEQFF. Based on the CDR3 plus reference TRBV19 and TRBJ2-1, the full variable domain is DGGITQSPKYLFRKEGQNVTLSCEQNLNHDAMYWYRQDPGQGLRLIYYSQIVNDFQKGDIAEGYSVSREKKESFPLTVTSAQKNPTAFYLCASSIGRPNEQFFGPGTRLTVL.

This chain links TRBV18 with TRBJ1-3; D perhaps matches TRBD1 (5 bases). V shed 3 bases and J shed 0 bases, with 21 bases lying between them. The CDR3 totals 19 residues. Germline values: CDR1 KGHSH, CDR2 LQKENI. In DNA, the CDR3 is TGTGCCAGCTCACCGCCGGGGGTCAACGCCTTTAGCTCTGGAAACACCATATATTTT. This sequence encodes CASSPPGVNAFSSGNTIYF.

This clone was picked up a small number of times. The CDR3 DNA is TGTGCCATCAGCGTAGGTTATGAGCAGTTCTTC. It translates to CAISVGYEQFF. J is TRBJ2-1 and V is TRBV10-3, with D uncertain. There are 11 residues in the CDR3. Germline CDR1 reads ENHRY; CDR2 reads SYGVKD. Trimming left V 6 bases short and J 8 bases short, with 8 bases between.

The V gene is TRBV2, the J gene TRBJ2-7; the D is unclear. This CDR3 has 13 residues. Trimming stripped 3 bases from V and 4 bases from J, with 10 bases between. Germline V gene lookup returns CDR1 SNHLY and CDR2 FYNNEI. The CDR3 loop reads CASSESWDYEQYF. Written as DNA, the CDR3 is TGTGCCAGCAGTGAGTCGTGGGATTACGAGCAGTACTTC. Looking up the rest from reference TRBV2 and TRBJ2-7 gives the full variable domain: EPEVTQTPSHQVTQMGQEVILRCVPISNHLYFYWYRQILGQKVEFLVSFYNNEISEKSEIFDDQFSVERPDGSNFTLKIRSTKLEDSAMYFCASSESWDYEQYFGPGTRLTVT.

The chain recombines TRBV11-1 with TRBJ2-7, with 10 bases matching TRBD2. The V gene end was trimmed by 5 bases and the J gene end by 5 bases; junction bases not matched to a gene: 15. Germline lookup yields CDR1 SGHAT and CDR2 FQDESV (reference sequence). This CDR3 is built from 17 residues. The CDR3 loop is CASSQGALAGDPDEQYF. In DNA, the CDR3 is TGTGCCAGCAGCCAAGGGGCTCTAGCGGGAGACCCAGACGAGCAGTACTTC.

The rearrangement joins TRBV7-9 to TRBJ1-1; weak D call: TRBD1 (5 bases). Looked up from germline, CDR1 is SEHNR and CDR2 is FQNEAQ (reference sequence). The CDR3 has 12 residues. Trimming shortened V by 2 bases and J by 7 bases, and 8 bases separated the two germline ends. The CDR3 DNA is TGTGCCAGCAGCTTAACGGGGGATGAAGCTTTCTTT. It translates to CASSLTGDEAFF.

The chain carries TRBV14 and TRBJ2-1; D is undetermined. Germline V gene data show CDR1 as SGHDN and CDR2 as FVKESK. CDR3 length: 11 amino acids. Trimming took off 8 bases at V and 4 bases at J, with 6 bases between the two ends. The CDR3 protein is CASSLYNEQFF. CDR3 bases: TGTGCCAGCTCCCTTTACAATGAGCAGTTCTTC.

The J gene is TRBJ2-7, the V gene TRBV7-9; TRBD2 might be the D (5 bases). CDR1 SEHNR and CDR2 FQNEAQ come from the germline V gene (reference sequence). This CDR3 spans 14 amino acids. The V and J ends lost 1 base and 1 base respectively, with 8 bases between them. CDR3 DNA: TGTGCCAGCAGCTTAGAAGGACTTTCCTACGAGCAGTACTTC. The encoded protein is CASSLEGLSYEQYF.

The chain joins TRBV6-1 to TRBJ2-3; the match to TRBD2 covers 11 bases. Germline CDR1 and CDR2: MNHNS and SASEGT. This CDR3 contains 18 residues. V lost 3 bases, J lost 4 bases, and 12 bases stayed unmatched. The DNA of the CDR3 is TGTGCCAGCAGTGAGGGGGTAGCGGGAGGGCCGAGGGCAGATACGCAGTATTTT. It specifies CASSEGVAGGPRADTQYF.

This sequence joins TRBV7-3 and TRBJ2-3, with 11 bases that match TRBD2. The CDR3 spans 15 residues. Germline V gene sequence: CDR1 SGHTA, CDR2 FQGTGA. V gave up 2 bases and J gave up 5 bases; unmatched junction bases: 3. The DNA of the CDR3 is TGTGCCAGCAGCTTAGTAGCGGGAGGGGTAGATACGCAGTATTTT. Protein: CASSLVAGGVDTQYF.

This chain connects TRBV7-9 to TRBJ2-3, with 9 bases matching TRBD1. CDR3 size: 18 residues. V was pared by 1 base and J by 1 base, with 9 bases of the junction left unmatched. Germline CDR1 is SEHNR and CDR2 is FQNEAQ (reference sequence). The DNA of the CDR3 is TGTGCCAGCAGCTTAGGACTCCCCGGGACAGGGCGCACAGATACGCAGTATTTT. Translated: CASSLGLPGTGRTDTQYF.

The chain is built from TRBV19 and TRBJ2-6; possibly TRBD2 for D (6 bases). Deletions cut 4 bases from V and 0 bases from J, with 10 bases between. The CDR3 has 16 residues. CDR1 and CDR2 (germline): LNHDA, SQIVND (reference sequence). CDR3 coding DNA: TGTGCCAGTAGTAGGGCTAGCGTCTCTGGGGCCAACGTCCTGACTTTC. Translating gives CASSRASVSGANVLTF.

J is TRBJ1-6 and V is TRBV19, with D tentatively TRBD1 (6 bases). Trimming removed 6 bases from V and 7 bases from J, with 10 bases in between. The CDR3 covers 13 residues. Germline loops: CDR1 LNHDA, CDR2 SQIVND (reference sequence). Written as DNA, the CDR3 is TGTGCCAGTAGACAGGGTGCCAATTCACCCCTCCACTTT. Protein product: CASRQGANSPLHF.

The V gene is TRBV4-1, the J gene TRBJ2-1; 10 bases are shared with TRBD2. Trimming cost V 4 bases and J 4 bases; bases outside gene matches: 7. The CDR3 covers 16 residues. Germline-derived CDR1 and CDR2 are MGHRA and YSYEKL. CDR3 protein: CASSLTGTSAYNEQFF. The CDR3 region has the DNA TGCGCCAGCAGCCTAACCGGGACTAGCGCGTACAATGAGCAGTTCTTC.

The rearrangement links TRBV15 to TRBJ1-5, with 9 nucleotides matching TRBD1. Germline CDR1 reads LNHNV; CDR2 reads YYDKDF (reference sequence). V was pared by 5 bases and J by 6 bases, with 5 bases of the junction left unmatched. CDR3 length equals 14 residues. The chain's CDR3 is CATSAGQGGQPQHF. CDR3 in DNA: TGTGCCACCAGCGCGGGACAGGGCGGTCAGCCCCAGCATTTT.

The chain joins TRBV5-4 to TRBJ2-3, with 9 bases fitting TRBD1. CDR1 is SGHNT and CDR2 is YYREEE in the germline V gene (reference sequence). Germline trimming cut 4 bases from V and 3 bases from J; bases unmatched to any gene: 6. This CDR3 is built from 15 residues. This CDR3 is CASSMTGGGTDTQYF. In nucleotides, the CDR3 is TGTGCCAGCAGCATGACAGGGGGGGGGACAGATACGCAGTATTTT. The full variable domain, with the rest looked up from reference TRBV5-4 and TRBJ2-3, is ETGVTQSPTHLIKTRGQQVTLRCSSQSGHNTVSWYQQALGQGPQFIFQYYREEENGRGNFPPRFSGLQFPNYSSELNVNALELDDSALYLCASSMTGGGTDTQYFGPGTRLTVL.

This chain links TRBV19 with TRBJ2-1; D gene ambiguous. The V end lost 4 bases, the J end lost 9 bases, and 10 bases lay between the germline ends. This CDR3 has 12 amino acids. CDR1 and CDR2 from the germline V gene are LNHDA and SQIVND (reference sequence). The CDR3 reads CASSRYFSEQFF. The CDR3, as DNA: TGTGCCAGTAGTAGGTACTTCAGTGAGCAGTTCTTC.

The rearrangement uses TRBV19 and TRBJ2-7; the D call may be TRBD1 or TRBD2 (5 bases each). V gave up 2 bases and J gave up 0 bases, with 11 bases separating them. Germline V gene lookup returns CDR1 LNHDA and CDR2 SQIVND (reference sequence). This CDR3 is 15 amino acids long. The chain's CDR3 is CASSISPGSSYEQYF. Here the CDR3 DNA reads TGTGCCAGTAGTATAAGTCCAGGGAGCTCCTACGAGCAGTACTTC. Combining the CDR3 with reference TRBV19 and TRBJ2-7 gives the whole variable domain DGGITQSPKYLFRKEGQNVTLSCEQNLNHDAMYWYRQDPGQGLRLIYYSQIVNDFQKGDIAEGYSVSREKKESFPLTVTSAQKNPTAFYLCASSISPGSSYEQYFGPGTRLTVT.